The present T cell receptor (beta chain) was sequenced within a study of low-dose radiotherapy and immunotherapy resistance in tumors. About the research overall: Cohort 1 received 0.5 Gy per fraction every 2 weeks, totaling 6.5 Gy. Ipilimumab 1 mg/kg every six weeks, together with nivolumab 240 mg every two weeks, was given intravenously to patients.

Time point here: after trial treatment. Described treatment: LDRT plus nivolumab, ipilimumab, low-dose cyclophosphamide and aspirin (RACIN trial). Patients with advanced, tumor-infiltrating lymphocyte-negative solid tumors were eligible. This clonotype was seen repeatedly, ten times or more. The V gene end was trimmed by 1 base and the J gene end by 7 bases; junction bases not matched to a gene: 3. This CDR3 is built from 15 residues. Germline values: CDR1 SGHTA, CDR2 FQGNSA. The PCR that amplified TCRs ran for around 21 cycles, relying on a constant-region primer and a V-primer adapter. TCRdb analysed the reads with MiXCR anew, one entry per CDR3 protein. The table lists under 60,000 distinct CDR3 sequences, around 34% of them singletons.

The sequences come from PBMCs, collected after low-dose radiotherapy plus immunotherapy. The receptor's source is a male donor with rectosigmoid adenocarcinoma. The V and J genes are TRBV7-2 and TRBJ1-5; the match to TRBD1 covers 11 bases. Written as DNA, the CDR3 is TGTGCCAGCAGCTTAGGGACAGGGGGCTTCCAGCCCCAGCATTTT. Translating it yields CASSLGTGGFQPQHF.